The 23 T cell receptor beta chains below were found in one sample sequenced in a study of T-cell memory formation after mild COVID-19 listed by TCRdb under 2021. Preparation of the library involved 5' RACE. Instrument used: Illumina NovaSeq 6000. TCRdb itself trimmed the public reads at Q25 with fastp, ran MiXCR and retained productive beta chains. Each entry merges the rows of one CDR3 protein and shows their most common DNA and genes. In all, the sample holds some 410,000 distinct CDR3 sequences, and around 22% of those were seen once. The ten largest clones represent less than 15% of the sample. Material: PBMCs or a T cell subset sorted from them (not recorded which). The source is an adult woman who had mild COVID-19 (a few samples of this study predate the infection). The sample titles of this study are shuffled in the database, so cell type and time point are left out; the donor was told from shared clones.

CDR3: CASSPPGTGVYEQYF. CDR3 in DNA: TGTGCCAGCAGCCCCCCCGGGACAGGTGTGTACGAGCAGTACTTC. The rearrangement links TRBV9 to TRBJ2-7; TRBD1 matches at 8 bases. This CDR3 is 15 amino acids long. Trimming took 4 bases from V and 4 from J; bases not matched to a gene: 10. Germline CDR1 SGDLS, CDR2 YYNGEE.

This clonotype was found a few times. V and J are TRBV15 and TRBJ2-3; D unresolved. V lost 0 bases to trimming and J lost 4 bases, with 14 bases between them. The CDR3 loop spans 16 amino acids. Germline V gene sequence: CDR1 LNHNV, CDR2 YYDKDF (reference sequence). The CDR3 sequence: CATSRDPVSNPDTQYF. DNA for the CDR3: TGTGCCACCAGCAGAGATCCCGTCTCGAACCCAGATACGCAGTATTTT.

The gene calls are TRBV6-5 and TRBJ1-1, with D maybe TRBD1 (5 bases). The CDR3 has 14 amino acids. V was cut by 4 bases and J by 5 bases, with 14 bases left in between. Germline V gene lookup returns CDR1 MNHEY and CDR2 SVGAGI. CDR3 bases: TGTGCCAGCAGTTCGACAGTACGGGGGACTGAAGCTTTCTTT. The encoded protein is CASSSTVRGTEAFF.

The rearrangement joins TRBV13 to TRBJ2-1; D is possibly TRBD1 or TRBD2 (5 bases each). The CDR3 has 15 residues. With 2 bases removed from V and 8 bases from J, the gap between germline ends came to 16 bases. CDR1 and CDR2 from the germline V gene are PRHDT and FYEKMQ (reference sequence). CDR3 coding DNA: TGTGCCAGCAGCTTATACCCAGCCGGGGACCATGAGCAGTTCTTC. Its protein is CASSLYPAGDHEQFF.

This clonotype was picked up a small number of times. The rearrangement links TRBV6-1 to TRBJ1-6; a weak D match, TRBD1 (5 bases). Trimming stripped 2 bases from V and 14 bases from J, with 10 bases between. Germline loops: CDR1 MNHNS, CDR2 SASEGT. The CDR3 has 12 residues. The CDR3 loop is CASSEWGETLHF. CDR3 in DNA: TGTGCCAGCAGTGAATGGGGGGAGACCCTCCACTTT.

The rearrangement links TRBV10-3 to TRBJ1-2; unclear D gene. Trimming left V 2 bases short and J 7 bases short, with 11 bases between. Per the germline V gene, CDR1 is ENHRY and CDR2 is SYGVKD. The CDR3 runs to 13 residues. The CDR3 protein is CAISEVRVPGYTF. CDR3 bases: TGTGCCATCAGTGAGGTCCGGGTTCCTGGCTACACCTTC.

This clonotype has just a few counts. The V call is TRBV29-1, the J call TRBJ2-1, with D perhaps TRBD1 (6 bases). V was clipped by 7 bases and J by 0 bases, with 13 bases between them. The V gene's germline CDR1 is SQVTM and CDR2 ANQGSEA. This CDR3 comprises 14 residues. DNA for the CDR3: TGCAGCGAGTACAGGGCAAGCTCCTACAATGAGCAGTTCTTC. Translating gives CSEYRASSYNEQFF.

This clonotype was counted many times. The J gene is TRBJ2-3, the V gene TRBV6-4; 7 positions match TRBD2. CDR1 MRHNA and CDR2 SNTAGT come from the germline V gene. The CDR3 totals 14 residues. The V and J ends lost 3 bases and 4 bases, in that order; junction bases with no gene match: 4. The chain's CDR3 is CASSEAGDADTQYF. CDR3 nucleotide sequence: TGTGCCAGCAGTGAGGCGGGAGACGCAGATACGCAGTATTTT.

There are a few counts of this clonotype. Here the CDR3 reads CASSYRPGVNEKLFF. The CDR3 DNA sequence: TGTGCCAGCAGTTACCGGCCGGGCGTTAATGAAAAACTGTTTTTT. The chain combines TRBV12-3 or TRBV12-4 with TRBJ1-4; D gene unclear. This CDR3 is 15 amino acids long. Trimming left V 4 bases short and J 4 bases short, with 13 bases between.

The chain couples TRBV12-3 or TRBV12-4 to TRBJ2-7; D may correspond to TRBD1 or TRBD2 (6 bases each). There are 16 residues in the CDR3. Trimming took off 2 bases at V and 0 bases at J, with 14 bases between the two ends. CDR3: CASSLTRGLDSYEQYF. The CDR3 DNA sequence: TGTGCCAGCAGTTTAACCCGGGGGCTCGACTCCTACGAGCAGTACTTC.

This clonotype was detected a few times. The gene calls are TRBV7-9 and TRBJ1-6; a weak D match, TRBD1 (6 bases). The V end was cut by 2 bases, the J end by 7 bases, with 9 bases between. Germline V gene lookup returns CDR1 SEHNR and CDR2 FQNEAQ (reference sequence). The CDR3 has 14 amino acids. As DNA, the CDR3 is TGTGCCAGCAGCTTATTAGGGGGAAATTCACCCCTCCACTTT. This sequence encodes CASSLLGGNSPLHF.

Only a few counts were recorded for this clonotype. The chain carries TRBV21-1 and TRBJ2-7; the D call in the table, TRBD1, was not verified against the DNA. TRBV21-1 corresponds to a pseudogene. The CDR3 has 14 residues. CDR3 region: CASSKGEGDYEQYF. The CDR3, as DNA: TGTGCCAGCAGCAAAGGCGAAGGGGACTACGAGCAGTACTTC.

This clonotype has more than one count but fewer than ten. The J gene is TRBJ2-7, the V gene TRBV28; no reliable D call. The CDR3 extends over 13 amino acids. CDR1 is MDHEN and CDR2 is SYDVKM in the germline V gene. With 2 bases removed from V and 6 bases from J, the gap between germline ends came to 11 bases. CDR3: CASSLTSAAEQYF. CDR3 bases: TGTGCCAGCAGTTTAACTTCGGCAGCCGAGCAGTACTTC.

V and J are TRBV11-2 and TRBJ2-5; 7 nucleotides line up with TRBD1. The CDR3 loop spans 15 amino acids. V shed 8 bases, J shed 0 bases, and the junction held 9 bases outside the gene matches. Germline-derived CDR1 and CDR2 are SGHAT and FQNNGV. Written as DNA, the CDR3 is TGTGCCAGCCAAGCAGGGGGTTGGTACCAAGAGACCCAGTACTTC. Its protein is CASQAGGWYQETQYF.

This clonotype has ten or more counts. The rearrangement uses TRBV7-2 and TRBJ2-3; D not resolved. V lost 2 bases and J lost 3, with 6 bases in between. Per the germline V gene, CDR1 is SGHTA and CDR2 is FQGNSA. The CDR3 covers 13 residues. CDR3 sequence: CASSLWLTDTQYF. CDR3 bases: TGTGCCAGCAGCTTATGGCTGACAGATACGCAGTATTTT.

The V call is TRBV7-8, the J call TRBJ1-2; tentative D call: TRBD1 (6 bases). The CDR3 consists of 16 residues. With 2 bases removed from V and 0 bases from J, the gap between germline ends came to 13 bases. Germline CDR1 is SGHVS and CDR2 is FQNEAQ. The CDR3 protein is CASSLNSGETNYGYTF. The DNA of the CDR3 is TGTGCCAGCAGCTTAAACTCAGGGGAGACTAACTATGGCTACACCTTC.

The rearrangement joins TRBV12-3 or TRBV12-4 to TRBJ1-1; TRBD1 might be the D (6 bases). The V gene lost 7 bases and the J gene lost 7 bases, with 13 bases spanning the gap. This CDR3 contains 12 residues. The CDR3 protein is CASTRTAVEAFF. The CDR3 coding sequence is TGTGCCAGCACCAGGACAGCGGTTGAAGCTTTCTTT.

The sample holds a few counts of this clonotype. V gene TRBV20-1 combines with J gene TRBJ1-5; tentative D call: TRBD1 (6 bases). The V end lost 1 base, the J end lost 6 bases, and 19 bases lay between the germline ends. This CDR3 is built from 16 residues. Germline V gene lookup returns CDR1 DFQATT and CDR2 SNEGSKA (reference sequence). This chain's CDR3 is CSARVTGRESTQPQHF. In DNA, the CDR3 is TGCAGTGCTAGAGTAACAGGGAGGGAGTCCACTCAGCCCCAGCATTTT.

V is TRBV7-9 and J is TRBJ2-4; D remains ambiguous. CDR3 length: 13 residues. CDR1 and CDR2 (germline): SEHNR, FQNEAQ (reference sequence). Trimming shortened V by 5 bases and J by 6 bases, and 11 bases separated the two germline ends. CDR3 sequence: CASSPPLRNIQYF. In DNA, the CDR3 is TGTGCCAGCAGCCCCCCCTTAAGAAACATTCAGTACTTC.

The chain uses TRBV7-2 and TRBJ1-4, with D possibly being TRBD1 (5 bases). The CDR3 sequence is 14 residues long. V was cut by 3 bases and J by 5 bases, with 10 bases left in between. The V gene's germline CDR1 is SGHTA and CDR2 FQGNSA. This CDR3 reads CASSFQGANEKLFF. The CDR3 nucleotides read TGTGCCAGCAGCTTCCAGGGCGCCAATGAAAAACTGTTTTTT.

In this sample, this clonotype turned up many times. The gene calls are TRBV7-9 and TRBJ2-1, with D maybe TRBD1 (5 bases). The CDR3 runs 14 residues. V was pared by 1 base and J by 5 bases, with 9 bases between. From germline, CDR1 is SEHNR and CDR2 FQNEAQ (reference sequence). The CDR3 region is CASSLGPTDNEQFF. CDR3 DNA sequence: TGTGCCAGCAGCTTAGGACCGACAGACAATGAGCAGTTCTTC. The whole variable domain, remainder taken from reference TRBV7-9 and TRBJ2-1, is DTGVSQNPRHKITKRGQNVTFRCDPISEHNRLYWYRQTLGQGPEFLTYFQNEAQLEKSRLLSDRFSAERPKGSFSTLEIQRTEQGDSAMYLCASSLGPTDNEQFFGPGTRLTVL.

The J gene is TRBJ1-2, the V gene TRBV12-3 or TRBV12-4, with 10 bases that match TRBD1. The junction had 10 bases not matched to a gene; V was cut back by 5 bases and J by 4 bases. The length of the CDR3 is 16 residues. CDR3 in amino acids: CASSRDRGRGGYGYTF. The CDR3 DNA sequence: TGTGCCAGCAGTCGGGACAGGGGACGGGGTGGCTATGGCTACACCTTC.

The V call is TRBV4-1, the J call TRBJ2-1; D is possibly TRBD2 (6 bases). This CDR3 comprises 18 residues. The germline CDR1 and CDR2 sequences are MGHRA and YSYEKL. V was clipped by 1 base and J by 0 bases, with 16 bases between them. CDR3 sequence: CASSQAPTRGSSYNEQFF. The CDR3 DNA reads as TGCGCCAGCAGCCAAGCCCCTACCCGGGGGAGCTCCTACAATGAGCAGTTCTTC.